This T cell receptor beta chain is drawn from a study of blood T cells in healthy people across ages. General study findings and limits: Per-million-T-cell TCR beta diversity fell roughly linearly with age. Shifts in expanded clonotypes may have been confounded by donor CMV status, which was unknown.

As concerns this clonotype: Its antigen remains unknown.

CDR3 size: 19 residues. Germline CDR1 reads SGHRS; CDR2 reads YFSETQ. V lost 0 bases and J lost 2; bases outside the gene matches: 11. Together with a sample-barcoded 5' primer, a J-beta primer mix was included in a second PCR lasting roughly 6 to 12 cycles. Via MiXCR, TCRdb re-called the 5' RACE reads, giving one row per CDR3 protein. The sample has under 950,000 distinct CDR3 sequences; approximately 21% are singletons. The clonotype was recovered from a man between 65 and 79 years old in good health. J is TRBJ2-3 and V is TRBV5-1, with 11 positions matching TRBD1. The specimen sequenced was blood. As DNA, the CDR3 is TGCGCCAGCAGCTTGGCTACTCTGGGGACAGGGGGTTCCACAGATACGCAGTATTTT. This codes for CASSLATLGTGGSTDTQYF.